This entry concerns a single T cell receptor beta chain. Its specificity is unknown. The source of the sample is a study of T cell responses to AZD1222 COVID-19 vaccine. The study's findings and limits: Across the whole spike, CD4 TCRs peaked at regions 160-218 and 743-854.

Generated by immunoSEQ multiplex PCR, the TCRdb table keeps only in-frame clones and is missing some. The data show 26,000 or so clones, with around 86% seen just once and under 35% held by the top ten. The sequence was obtained from an adult who received the AZD1222 COVID-19 vaccine. This specimen was peripheral blood, taken 28 days after the second AZD1222 dose.

The CDR3 nucleotides are TGTGCCAGCAGCCTCCTTCTGGACTACAATACCTACAATGAGCAGTTCTTC. The encoded protein is CASSLLLDYNTYNEQFF. This chain uses TRBV13 with TRBJ2-1, with a possible D match to TRBD2 (6 bases). CDR1 is PRHDT and CDR2 is FYEKMQ in the germline V gene (reference sequence). The V end lost 5 bases, the J end lost 2 bases, and 19 bases lay between the germline ends. The CDR3 has 17 residues.